One sample yielded the 19 T cell receptor beta chains listed below, sequenced in a study of cytomegalovirus exposure and HLA in healthy donors. Clones were sequenced by immunoSEQ multiplex PCR, and TCRdb holds only the in-frame ones, with some missing. The sample has some 170,000 clones; around nine tenths are singletons. Sequenced input: PBMCs. These receptors were taken from a woman younger than 45 in good health and CMV-seronegative.

DNA for the CDR3: TGTGCCAGCAGTGATAGCGGGGGGGCCAATGAGCAGTTCTTC. It specifies CASSDSGGANEQFF. The J gene is TRBJ2-1, the V gene TRBV2, with 11 bases identical to TRBD2. There are 14 residues in the CDR3. V shed 3 bases, J shed 6 bases, and the junction held 1 base outside the gene matches. The germline CDR1 and CDR2 sequences are SNHLY and FYNNEI.

The chain recombines TRBV4-1 with TRBJ1-5; TRBD1 might be the D (6 bases). Germline CDR1 MGHRA, CDR2 YSYEKL. V gave up 6 bases and J gave up 1 base, with 10 bases separating them. The CDR3 is 14 amino acids. In DNA, the CDR3 is TGCGCCAGCAGTTTACAGGGAAGCAATCAGCCCCAGCATTTT. Its translation is CASSLQGSNQPQHF.

The chain combines TRBV18 with TRBJ1-5, with D maybe TRBD1 (5 bases). CDR1 is KGHSH and CDR2 is LQKENI in the germline V gene. The ends were cut back, 1 base at V and 8 bases at J, with 12 bases in the middle. The CDR3 sequence is 14 residues long. Here the CDR3 DNA reads TGTGCCAGCTCACCACGGGCGGGGGATGAGCCCCAGCATTTT. It translates to CASSPRAGDEPQHF.

The chain uses TRBV10-3 and TRBJ1-1; 7 bases match TRBD1. Trimming removed 1 base from V and 0 bases from J; junction bases left unmatched: 2. The CDR3 totals 15 residues. Germline V gives CDR1 ENHRY, CDR2 SYGVKD. CDR3 sequence (DNA): TGTGCCATCAGTGAGTTAGACAGGGTGAACACTGAAGCTTTCTTT. It codes for CAISELDRVNTEAFF.

V is TRBV6-1 and J is TRBJ1-1; 8 nucleotides match TRBD1. Germline V gene lookup returns CDR1 MNHNS and CDR2 SASEGT. Trimming at V came to 1 base and at J to 6 bases, leaving 7 bases not matched to a gene. CDR3 length equals 15 residues. In DNA, the CDR3 is TGTGCCAGCAGTGAAGTTCAGGGGGCGCCGGCTGAAGCTTTCTTT. This sequence encodes CASSEVQGAPAEAFF.

V usage is TRBV19 and J usage is TRBJ2-7, with a tentative D call TRBD2 (5 bases). Germline loops: CDR1 LNHDA, CDR2 SQIVND (reference sequence). The CDR3 is made up of 14 amino acids. Trimming removed 1 base from V and 6 bases from J, with 13 bases in between. In DNA form, the CDR3 reads TGTGCCAGTAGTATAGGAGCCGGCGGGCGCGAGCAGTACTTC. Amino acid sequence: CASSIGAGGREQYF.

This chain uses TRBV5-6 with TRBJ1-2; D remains ambiguous. Germline CDR1 SGHDT, CDR2 YYEEEE. Trimming removed 5 bases at V and 3 bases at J, with 14 bases between. This CDR3 has 14 residues. The CDR3 region is CASRTLRVYYGYTF. For the CDR3, the DNA is TGTGCCAGCAGAACCCTGAGGGTGTACTATGGCTACACCTTC.

This chain joins TRBV30 and TRBJ2-1; TRBD2 aligns across 15 bases. The CDR3 is 18 amino acids. With V trimmed by 3 bases and J by 4 bases, 10 bases remained unmatched. The germline gives CDR1 GTSNPN, CDR2 SVGIG (reference sequence). CDR3 protein: CAWRGTSGGLGAYNEQFF. DNA for the CDR3: TGTGCCTGGAGAGGGACTAGCGGGGGGTTGGGGGCTTACAATGAGCAGTTCTTC.

This clone appeared once. The V gene is TRBV5-3, the J gene TRBJ1-2; D may be TRBD1 (6 bases). TRBV5-3 is an ORF, and what it does is uncertain. The V end was cut by 7 bases, the J end by 8 bases, with 15 bases between. The CDR3 sequence is 12 residues long. In DNA form, the CDR3 reads TGTGCCAGATACACAGGGAGTGAAGGCTACACCTTC. Its translation: CARYTGSEGYTF.

CDR3 in amino acids: CASRQPRQLHTDTQYF. Written as DNA, the CDR3 is TGTGCAAGTCGCCAACCGAGACAGTTACATACAGATACGCAGTATTTT. This sequence joins TRBV12-2 and TRBJ2-3; TRBD1 is taken as the D call from the table, unchecked against the DNA. TRBV12-2 represents a pseudogene. The CDR3 length is 16 residues.

The chain couples TRBV9 to TRBJ1-4; 10 positions match TRBD1. In germline, CDR1 is SGDLS, CDR2 YYNGEE. The ends lost 2 bases at V and 14 bases at J; junction bases unmatched: 9. The CDR3 sequence is 14 residues long. The DNA for the CDR3 is TGTGCCAGCAGCGTGGGGACAGGGGCGTCGGGTCTGTTTTTT. Translation gives CASSVGTGASGLFF.

J is TRBJ2-3 and V is TRBV10-1, with 8 bases aligning to TRBD1. V dropped 5 bases and J dropped 0; count of bases not matched to a gene: 7. Germline-derived CDR1 and CDR2 are WNHNN and SYGVQD (reference sequence). The CDR3 is made up of 16 amino acids. The CDR3, as DNA: TGCGCCAGCAGTTACGGAAGGACAGGGAGCACAGATACGCAGTATTTT. This gives the protein CASSYGRTGSTDTQYF.

This chain uses TRBV5-4 with TRBJ1-3, with unresolved D. Germline loops: CDR1 SGHNT, CDR2 YYREEE (reference sequence). Trimming left V 0 bases short and J 0 bases short, with 7 bases between. The CDR3 extends over 15 amino acids. The CDR3 sequence: CASSLADTSGNTIYF. Written as DNA, the CDR3 is TGTGCCAGCAGCTTGGCAGACACCTCTGGAAACACCATATATTTT. Filled out from reference TRBV5-4 and TRBJ1-3, the complete variable domain reads ETGVTQSPTHLIKTRGQQVTLRCSSQSGHNTVSWYQQALGQGPQFIFQYYREEENGRGNFPPRFSGLQFPNYSSELNVNALELDDSALYLCASSLADTSGNTIYFGEGSWLTVV.

This clone occurred once. The chain employs TRBV6-5 and TRBJ1-3; D is unclear. The germline V gene has CDR1 MNHEY and CDR2 SVGAGI. Trimming removed 4 bases from V and 2 bases from J, with 9 bases in between. The CDR3 consists of 14 residues. The CDR3 nucleotides are TGTGCCAGCAGTTCTGAGGCCACTGGAAACACCATATATTTT. Translating it yields CASSSEATGNTIYF.

The genes are TRBV7-8 and TRBJ1-2; the match to TRBD1 covers 9 bases. Germline V lookup: CDR1 SGHVS, CDR2 FQNEAQ. The CDR3 extends over 14 amino acids. J was trimmed by 7 bases and V by 1 base; bases with no gene match: 4. The CDR3 is CASSLGDRERGYTF. The DNA for the CDR3 is TGTGCCAGCAGCTTAGGGGACAGGGAACGTGGCTACACCTTC.

This rearrangement joins TRBV5-1 to TRBJ2-3; 9 bases agree with TRBD1. There are 15 residues in the CDR3. From germline, CDR1 is SGHRS and CDR2 YFSETQ. V trimming: 5 bases; J trimming: 6 bases; junction bases outside the gene matches: 10. Here the CDR3 reads CASRGGTGRVDTQYF. CDR3 sequence (DNA): TGCGCCAGCAGAGGTGGGACAGGGAGGGTGGATACGCAGTATTTT.

The chain employs TRBV6-1 and TRBJ1-6, with TRBD1 identical over 8 bases. Trimming cost V 6 bases and J 7 bases; bases outside gene matches: 8. Germline lookup yields CDR1 MNHNS and CDR2 SASEGT. The CDR3 consists of 15 residues. CDR3 in DNA: TGTGCCAGCAGCGATGTGGACAGGGTAAATTCACCCCTCCACTTT. This gives the protein CASSDVDRVNSPLHF.

This sequence joins TRBV4-2 and TRBJ1-2, with 7 bases aligning to TRBD1. CDR1 and CDR2 from the germline V gene are LGHNA and YNFKEQ. The CDR3 has 16 amino acids. The ends lost 4 bases at V and 8 bases at J; junction bases unmatched: 16. CDR3 nucleotide sequence: TGTGCCAGCAGCCTGGAACCCCTCACAGGGGTCGAGGGCTACACCTTC. Residues: CASSLEPLTGVEGYTF.

This rearrangement joins TRBV5-4 to TRBJ1-2; no reliable D call. Germline V gene sequence: CDR1 SGHNT, CDR2 YYREEE (reference sequence). The CDR3 totals 14 residues. The V end lost 3 bases, the J end lost 0 bases, and 9 bases lay between the germline ends. As DNA, the CDR3 is TGTGCCAGCAGCTCATCGGGGTCTAACTATGGCTACACCTTC. This encodes CASSSSGSNYGYTF. The variable domain in full, with the rest retrieved from reference TRBV5-4 and TRBJ1-2, is ETGVTQSPTHLIKTRGQQVTLRCSSQSGHNTVSWYQQALGQGPQFIFQYYREEENGRGNFPPRFSGLQFPNYSSELNVNALELDDSALYLCASSSSGSNYGYTFGSGTRLTVV.